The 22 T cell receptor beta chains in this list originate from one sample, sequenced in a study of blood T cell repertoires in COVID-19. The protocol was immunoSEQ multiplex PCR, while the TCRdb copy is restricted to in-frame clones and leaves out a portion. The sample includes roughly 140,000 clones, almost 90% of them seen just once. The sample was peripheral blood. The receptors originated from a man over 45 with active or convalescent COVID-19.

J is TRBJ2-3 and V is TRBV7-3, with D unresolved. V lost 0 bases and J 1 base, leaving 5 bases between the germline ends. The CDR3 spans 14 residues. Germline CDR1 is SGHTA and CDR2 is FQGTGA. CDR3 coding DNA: TGTGCCAGCAGCTTAACCCCAGGCACAGATACGCAGTATTTT. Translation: CASSLTPGTDTQYF.

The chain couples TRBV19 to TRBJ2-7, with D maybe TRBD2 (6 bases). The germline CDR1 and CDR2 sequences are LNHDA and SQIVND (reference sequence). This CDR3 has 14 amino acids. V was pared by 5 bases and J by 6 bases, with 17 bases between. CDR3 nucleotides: TGTGCCAGTAGTTTTAGCGGCTCCCGTAGCGAGCAGTACTTC. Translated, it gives CASSFSGSRSEQYF. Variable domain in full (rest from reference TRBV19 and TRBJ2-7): DGGITQSPKYLFRKEGQNVTLSCEQNLNHDAMYWYRQDPGQGLRLIYYSQIVNDFQKGDIAEGYSVSREKKESFPLTVTSAQKNPTAFYLCASSFSGSRSEQYFGPGTRLTVT.

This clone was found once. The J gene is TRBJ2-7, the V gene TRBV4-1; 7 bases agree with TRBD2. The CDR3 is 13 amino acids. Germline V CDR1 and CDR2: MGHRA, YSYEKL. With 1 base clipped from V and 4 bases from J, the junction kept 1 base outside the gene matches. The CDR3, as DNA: TGCGCCAGCAGCCAAGGAGCGGGATACGAGCAGTACTTC. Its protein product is CASSQGAGYEQYF.

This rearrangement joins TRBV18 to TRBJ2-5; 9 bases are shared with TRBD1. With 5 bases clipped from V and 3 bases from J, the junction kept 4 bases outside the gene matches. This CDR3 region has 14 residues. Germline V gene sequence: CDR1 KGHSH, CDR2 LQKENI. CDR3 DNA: TGTGCCAGCTCAGTGACAGGGGGTAAAGAGACCCAGTACTTC. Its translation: CASSVTGGKETQYF.

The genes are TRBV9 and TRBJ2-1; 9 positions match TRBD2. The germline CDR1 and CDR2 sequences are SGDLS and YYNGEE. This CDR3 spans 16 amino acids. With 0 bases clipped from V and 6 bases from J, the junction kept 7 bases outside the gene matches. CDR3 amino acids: CASSVALGTSSNEQFF. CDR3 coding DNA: TGTGCCAGCAGCGTAGCTTTAGGGACTAGCTCCAATGAGCAGTTCTTC.

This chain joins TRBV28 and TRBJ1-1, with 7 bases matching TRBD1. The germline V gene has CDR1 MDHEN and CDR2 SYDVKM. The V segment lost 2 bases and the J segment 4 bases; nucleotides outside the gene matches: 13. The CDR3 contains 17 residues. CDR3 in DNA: TGTGCCAGCAGTTTAGGGTCCGCAGGAAGGACAGGCACTGAAGCTTTCTTT. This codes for CASSLGSAGRTGTEAFF.

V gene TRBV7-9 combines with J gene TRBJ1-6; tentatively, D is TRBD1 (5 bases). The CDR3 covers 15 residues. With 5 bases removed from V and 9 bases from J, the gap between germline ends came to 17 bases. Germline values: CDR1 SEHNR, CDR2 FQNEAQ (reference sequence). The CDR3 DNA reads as TGTGCCAGCAGCCCGGCTCCCGCGGGGCGTTCACCCCTCCACTTT. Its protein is CASSPAPAGRSPLHF.

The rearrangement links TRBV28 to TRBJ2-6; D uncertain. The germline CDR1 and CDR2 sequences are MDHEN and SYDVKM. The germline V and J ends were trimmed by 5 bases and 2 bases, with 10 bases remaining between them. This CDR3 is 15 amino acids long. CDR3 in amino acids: CASSVTKAGANVLTF. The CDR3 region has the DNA TGTGCCAGCAGTGTCACTAAAGCTGGGGCCAACGTCCTGACTTTC.

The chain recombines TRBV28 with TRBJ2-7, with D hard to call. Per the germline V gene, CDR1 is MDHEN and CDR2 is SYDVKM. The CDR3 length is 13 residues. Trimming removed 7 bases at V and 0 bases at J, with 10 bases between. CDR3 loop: CASTNGGSYEQYF. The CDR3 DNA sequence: TGTGCCAGCACTAACGGCGGCTCCTACGAGCAGTACTTC.

Written as DNA, the CDR3 is TGCGCCAGCAGCTTGGGGACTGACCCCTACGAGCAGTACTTC. This translates into CASSLGTDPYEQYF. This rearrangement joins TRBV5-1 to TRBJ2-7, with D perhaps matching TRBD2 (5 bases). Germline V gene sequence: CDR1 SGHRS, CDR2 YFSETQ. Trimming shortened V by 0 bases and J by 2 bases, and 9 bases separated the two germline ends. The CDR3 has 14 amino acids. The full variable domain, with the rest looked up from reference TRBV5-1 and TRBJ2-7, is KAGVTQTPRYLIKTRGQQVTLSCSPISGHRSVSWYQQTPGQGLQFLFEYFSETQRNKGNFPGRFSGRQFSNSRSEMNVSTLELGDSALYLCASSLGTDPYEQYFGPGTRLTVT.

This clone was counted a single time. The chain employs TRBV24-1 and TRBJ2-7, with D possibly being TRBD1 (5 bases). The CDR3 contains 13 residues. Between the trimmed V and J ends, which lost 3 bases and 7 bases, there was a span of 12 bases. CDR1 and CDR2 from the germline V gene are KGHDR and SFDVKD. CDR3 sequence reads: CATSDPGLREQYF. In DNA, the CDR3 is TGTGCCACCAGTGATCCAGGGCTTCGGGAGCAGTACTTC.

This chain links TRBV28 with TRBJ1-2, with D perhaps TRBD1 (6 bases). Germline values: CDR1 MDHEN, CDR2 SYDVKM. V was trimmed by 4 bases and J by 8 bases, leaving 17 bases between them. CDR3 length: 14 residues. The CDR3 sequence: CASSYSGTNLGYTF. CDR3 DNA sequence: TGTGCCAGCAGTTACTCCGGGACAAACTTAGGCTACACCTTC.

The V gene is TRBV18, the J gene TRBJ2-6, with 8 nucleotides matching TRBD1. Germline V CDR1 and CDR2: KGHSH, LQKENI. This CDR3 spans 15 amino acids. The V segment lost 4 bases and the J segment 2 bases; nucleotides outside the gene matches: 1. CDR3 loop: CASSLRGPGANVLTF. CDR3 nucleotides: TGTGCCAGCTCACTCAGGGGGCCTGGGGCCAACGTCCTGACTTTC. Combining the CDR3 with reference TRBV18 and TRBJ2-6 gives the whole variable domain NAGVMQNPRHLVRRRGQEARLRCSPMKGHSHVYWYRQLPEEGLKFMVYLQKENIIDESGMPKERFSAEFPKEGPSILRIQQVVRGDSAAYFCASSLRGPGANVLTFGAGSRLTVL.

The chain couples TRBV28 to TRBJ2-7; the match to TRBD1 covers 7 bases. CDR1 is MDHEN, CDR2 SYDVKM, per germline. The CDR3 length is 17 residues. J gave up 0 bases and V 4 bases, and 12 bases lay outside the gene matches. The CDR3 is CASSYELGQAVSYEQYF. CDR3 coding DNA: TGTGCCAGCAGTTACGAACTCGGACAGGCCGTCTCCTACGAGCAGTACTTC.

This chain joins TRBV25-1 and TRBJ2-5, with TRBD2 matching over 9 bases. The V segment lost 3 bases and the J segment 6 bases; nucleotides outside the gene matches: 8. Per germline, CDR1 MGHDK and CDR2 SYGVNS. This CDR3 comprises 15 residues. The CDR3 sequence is CASSDRSSGSKTQYF. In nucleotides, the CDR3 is TGTGCCAGCAGTGACCGGAGTAGCGGGAGTAAGACCCAGTACTTC.

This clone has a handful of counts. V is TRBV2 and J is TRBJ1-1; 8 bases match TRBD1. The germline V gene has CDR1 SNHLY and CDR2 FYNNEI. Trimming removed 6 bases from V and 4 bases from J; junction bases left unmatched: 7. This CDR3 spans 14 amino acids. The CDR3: CASRGGQVITEAFF. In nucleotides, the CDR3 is TGTGCCAGCAGGGGGGGACAGGTGATCACTGAAGCTTTCTTT. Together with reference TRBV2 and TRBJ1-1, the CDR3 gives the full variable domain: EPEVTQTPSHQVTQMGQEVILRCVPISNHLYFYWYRQILGQKVEFLVSFYNNEISEKSEIFDDQFSVERPDGSNFTLKIRSTKLEDSAMYFCASRGGQVITEAFFGQGTRLTVV.

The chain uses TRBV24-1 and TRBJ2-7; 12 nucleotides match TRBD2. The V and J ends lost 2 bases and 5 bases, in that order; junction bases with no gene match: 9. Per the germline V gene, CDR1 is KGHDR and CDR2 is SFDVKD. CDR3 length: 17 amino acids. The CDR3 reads CATSDSRTSGVLHEQYF. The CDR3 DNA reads TGTGCCACCAGTGATTCAAGGACTAGCGGGGTTCTGCACGAGCAGTACTTC.

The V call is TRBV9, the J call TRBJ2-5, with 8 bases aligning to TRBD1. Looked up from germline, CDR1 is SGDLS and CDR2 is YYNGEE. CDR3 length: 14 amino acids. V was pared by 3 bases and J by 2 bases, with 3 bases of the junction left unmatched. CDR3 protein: CASSADRGQETQYF. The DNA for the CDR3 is TGTGCCAGCAGCGCCGACAGGGGTCAAGAGACCCAGTACTTC.

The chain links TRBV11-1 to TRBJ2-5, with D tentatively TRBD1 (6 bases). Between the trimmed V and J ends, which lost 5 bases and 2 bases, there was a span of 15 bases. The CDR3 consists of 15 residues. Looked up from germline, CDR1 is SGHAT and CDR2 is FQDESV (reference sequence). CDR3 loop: CASSALTTGQETQYF. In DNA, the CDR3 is TGTGCCAGCAGCGCCCTAACCACAGGGCAAGAGACCCAGTACTTC.

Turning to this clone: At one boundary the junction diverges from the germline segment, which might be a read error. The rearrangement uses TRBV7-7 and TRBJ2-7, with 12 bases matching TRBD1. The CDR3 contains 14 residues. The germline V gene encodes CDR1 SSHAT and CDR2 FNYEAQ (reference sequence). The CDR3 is CASSLGTGGFEQYF. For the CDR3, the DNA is TGTGCTAGCAGCCTCGGGACAGGGGGCTTCGAGCAGTACTTC.

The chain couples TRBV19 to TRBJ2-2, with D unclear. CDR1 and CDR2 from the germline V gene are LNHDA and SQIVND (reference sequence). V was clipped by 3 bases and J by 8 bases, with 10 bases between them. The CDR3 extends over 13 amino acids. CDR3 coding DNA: TGTGCCAGTAGTATCACAGTCTCAGGGGAGCTGTTTTTT. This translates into CASSITVSGELFF. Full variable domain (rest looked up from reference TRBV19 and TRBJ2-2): DGGITQSPKYLFRKEGQNVTLSCEQNLNHDAMYWYRQDPGQGLRLIYYSQIVNDFQKGDIAEGYSVSREKKESFPLTVTSAQKNPTAFYLCASSITVSGELFFGEGSRLTVL.

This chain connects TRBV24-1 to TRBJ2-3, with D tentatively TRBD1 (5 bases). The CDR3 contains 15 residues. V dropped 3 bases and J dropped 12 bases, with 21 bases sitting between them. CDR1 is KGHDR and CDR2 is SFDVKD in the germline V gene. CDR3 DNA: TGTGCCACCAGTGATCCCACTTATGACAGACAAAGTCAGTATTTT. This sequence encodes CATSDPTYDRQSQYF.